This T cell receptor (beta chain) was sequenced for a study of cytomegalovirus exposure and HLA in healthy donors. PCR involved 60 Vbeta and 13 Jbeta primers. The assay was immunoSEQ multiplex PCR, and TCRdb's table has in-frame clones only and misses some. Of some 90,000 clones listed, 78% are singletons. Comments on this clone: No antigen is known for it.

The CDR3 consists of 11 residues. The germline V and J ends were trimmed by 6 bases and 8 bases, with 11 bases remaining between them. Germline V gene data show CDR1 as SGHRS and CDR2 as YFSETQ. General observations from the study: The presence/absence work took it that sequencing depth was about the same across donors. With further analysis later on, most CMV-associated TCR beta chains appeared HLA-restricted.

The receptor's source is a woman aged 40 to 50 in good health and CMV-seronegative. The sample consisted of PBMCs. The rearrangement joins TRBV5-1 to TRBJ1-1; perhaps TRBD1 as D (5 bases). CDR3 region: CASTSGAEAFF. DNA for the CDR3: TGCGCCAGCACCAGCGGGGCGGAAGCTTTCTTT.